The source of this T cell receptor (beta chain) is a study of T cell repertoires in cytomegalovirus infection. General study findings and limits: CMV-specific TCR beta clonotypes restricted by HLA-C were the ones dominating the ex vivo response.

TCRdb passed the reads through MiXCR, listing each CDR3 protein once. The sample shows just over 450,000 distinct CDR3 sequences, about 42% of them seen only once. Germline CDR1 SGHNT, CDR2 YYREEE (reference sequence). With 5 bases removed from V and 3 bases from J, the gap between germline ends came to 9 bases. The CDR3 is made up of 13 amino acids. As for this clonotype: The antigen is not known.

The chain links TRBV5-4 to TRBJ1-5, with TRBD1 as a possible D gene (5 bases). Sequencing was performed on cultured PBMCs, taken from culture after CMV antigen stimulation. The TCR was taken from a human donor in good health (CMV status not recorded). Some clones in this sample may be carry-over from other donors' samples. The CDR3 reads CASRAGPNQPQHF. DNA of the CDR3: TGTGCCAGCAGGGCGGGGCCCAATCAGCCCCAGCATTTT.